This entry lists 29 T cell receptor beta chains sequenced from one sample in a study of chemoradiotherapy in HPV16-positive cancers. Sequencing was performed with immunoSEQ multiplex PCR; in TCRdb, only in-frame clones are kept and a portion is missing. The table records about 12,000 clones, roughly 90% of them present only once. The sample here was taken from a patient who underwent chemoradiotherapy. Receptor source: a human donor with HPV-associated anogenital cancer.

This chain links TRBV9 with TRBJ1-3; 9 bases line up with TRBD1. The germline V gene has CDR1 SGDLS and CDR2 YYNGEE. V was pared by 3 bases and J by 4 bases, with 2 bases of the junction left unmatched. The CDR3 extends over 14 amino acids. The CDR3 bases are TGTGCCAGCAGCGGAGACAGGGGGGGAAACACCATATATTTT. Translated, it gives CASSGDRGGNTIYF.

The gene calls are TRBV19 and TRBJ1-6, with 10 bases fitting TRBD1. Germline V gene lookup returns CDR1 LNHDA and CDR2 SQIVND (reference sequence). After removal of 5 bases from V and 7 bases from J, the junction contained 2 bases not matched to a gene. The CDR3 spans 14 residues. This chain's CDR3 is CASSGDRGNSPLHF. The CDR3 DNA reads as TGTGCCAGTAGTGGGGACAGGGGAAATTCACCCCTCCACTTT.

This rearrangement joins TRBV4-1 to TRBJ2-1; TRBD2 matches at 7 bases. The CDR3 runs to 15 residues. Germline V lookup: CDR1 MGHRA, CDR2 YSYEKL. The V segment lost 3 bases and the J segment 8 bases; nucleotides outside the gene matches: 10. The CDR3 DNA reads TGCGCCAGCAGCCAGGCCGCGGGAGTCCCATATGAGCAGTTCTTC. Translated: CASSQAAGVPYEQFF.

This chain links TRBV11-3 with TRBJ2-2; possibly TRBD2 for D (5 bases). CDR1 is SGHNT and CDR2 is YENEEA in the germline V gene. This CDR3 region has 14 residues. Trimming took 4 bases from V and 4 from J, leaving 10 bases between them. This CDR3 is CASSSSGFTGELFF. The CDR3 DNA follows: TGTGCCAGCAGCTCCTCGGGGTTCACCGGGGAGCTGTTTTTT.

The chain has TRBV11-3 and TRBJ2-1, with D unclear. Germline V gives CDR1 SGHNT, CDR2 YENEEA. Trimming took off 0 bases at V and 9 bases at J, with 3 bases between the two ends. CDR3 size: 11 residues. CDR3 in DNA: TGTGCCAGCAGCTTAGAAGGTGAGCAGTTCTTC. This gives the protein CASSLEGEQFF.

The chain uses TRBV25-1 and TRBJ2-7; 8 bases fit TRBD2. Per the germline V gene, CDR1 is MGHDK and CDR2 is SYGVNS. CDR3 length equals 15 residues. The ends lost 10 bases at V and 3 bases at J; junction bases unmatched: 14. CDR3 nucleotide sequence: TGTGCCACTAAACCACCCGGGACTAGTCACTACGAGCAGTACTTC. Amino acids: CATKPPGTSHYEQYF.

The CDR3 protein is CASSVDATGELFF. DNA for the CDR3: TGTGCCAGCAGTGTAGACGCCACCGGGGAGCTGTTTTTT. The V call is TRBV25-1, the J call TRBJ2-2; D call uncertain. Germline values: CDR1 MGHDK, CDR2 SYGVNS. Trimming cost V 4 bases and J 4 bases, with 7 bases left between them. The CDR3 loop spans 13 amino acids.

The chain employs TRBV30 and TRBJ2-4; 12 positions agree with TRBD2. The V gene's germline CDR1 is GTSNPN and CDR2 SVGIG (reference sequence). The CDR3 runs 18 residues. The V gene end was trimmed by 1 base and the J gene end by 3 bases; junction bases not matched to a gene: 10. CDR3 amino acids: CAWSEKTSGSVGKNIQYF. The CDR3 coding sequence is TGTGCCTGGAGTGAAAAGACTAGCGGGAGTGTGGGCAAAAACATTCAGTACTTC.

A few counts support this clone. The rearrangement joins TRBV5-1 to TRBJ2-1; D is unclear. The CDR3 extends over 11 amino acids. Trimming removed 5 bases at V and 7 bases at J, with 7 bases between. Germline CDR1 and CDR2: SGHRS and YFSETQ. CDR3 loop: CASSEGNEQFF. The DNA of the CDR3 is TGCGCCAGCAGTGAAGGAAATGAGCAGTTCTTC.

This clone was observed a handful of times. J is TRBJ1-5 and V is TRBV7-3; no clear D gene. Germline CDR1 SGHTA, CDR2 FQGTGA. Deletions cut 5 bases from V and 9 bases from J, with 2 bases between. The CDR3 is 9 amino acids. As DNA, the CDR3 is TGTGCCAGCAGCCGGCCCCAGCATTTT. The encoded protein is CASSRPQHF.

This chain connects TRBV5-4 to TRBJ1-3; TRBD1 might be the D (5 bases). The V and J ends lost 0 bases and 2 bases respectively, with 6 bases between them. This CDR3 is 14 amino acids long. CDR1 and CDR2 from the germline V gene are SGHNT and YYREEE (reference sequence). The CDR3 DNA is TGTGCCAGCAGCTTGGGGACAACTGGAAACACCATATATTTT. Amino acids: CASSLGTTGNTIYF.

The chain employs TRBV18 and TRBJ1-5, with D possibly being TRBD1 (5 bases). Germline CDR1 reads KGHSH; CDR2 reads LQKENI. V lost 3 bases and J 7 bases, leaving 13 bases between the germline ends. The length of the CDR3 is 14 residues. This CDR3 reads CASSPGAVGQPQHF. The CDR3 region has the DNA TGTGCCAGCTCACCCGGGGCCGTAGGGCAGCCCCAGCATTTT.

The V and J genes are TRBV25-1 and TRBJ1-1; 8 nucleotides line up with TRBD1. Germline CDR1 and CDR2: MGHDK and SYGVNS. Trimming took 4 bases from V and 10 from J; bases not matched to a gene: 5. CDR3 length: 12 residues. CDR3 bases: TGTGCCAGCAGTGCCTTCGGGACAGGAGCTTTCTTT. This gives the protein CASSAFGTGAFF.

This clone was counted between two and nine times. This rearrangement joins TRBV10-3 to TRBJ2-2; TRBD1 might be the D (6 bases). V was pared by 2 bases and J by 4 bases, with 26 bases between. The CDR3 spans 20 residues. Germline V gives CDR1 ENHRY, CDR2 SYGVKD. CDR3 sequence (DNA): TGTGCCATCAGTGAGCCGCGACAGGAATGGAAGAGGGTTAGCACCGGGGAGCTGTTTTTT. Its protein is CAISEPRQEWKRVSTGELFF.

V gene TRBV2 combines with J gene TRBJ2-2; D gene unclear. In germline, CDR1 is SNHLY, CDR2 FYNNEI. The germline V and J ends were trimmed by 1 base and 2 bases, with 5 bases remaining between them. The CDR3 loop spans 14 amino acids. CDR3: CASSEGPNTGELFF. CDR3 DNA sequence: TGTGCCAGCAGTGAAGGGCCCAACACCGGGGAGCTGTTTTTT.

The J gene is TRBJ1-6, the V gene TRBV6-1; tentative D call: TRBD1 (6 bases). The CDR3 is made up of 14 amino acids. The ends were cut back, 6 bases at V and 7 bases at J, with 13 bases in the middle. CDR1 is MNHNS, CDR2 SASEGT, per germline. The CDR3: CASSLRTGNSPLHF. The CDR3, as DNA: TGTGCCAGCAGCTTGAGAACAGGGAATTCACCCCTCCACTTT.

This rearrangement joins TRBV5-1 to TRBJ1-2; tentative D call: TRBD1 (5 bases). This CDR3 has 14 amino acids. Trimming shortened V by 0 bases and J by 3 bases, and 9 bases separated the two germline ends. Germline CDR1 is SGHRS and CDR2 is YFSETQ. The CDR3 sequence is CASSLGVRDYGYTF. The CDR3 region has the DNA TGCGCCAGCAGCTTGGGAGTCAGGGACTATGGCTACACCTTC.

This clone is a singleton in its sample. The chain joins TRBV6-5 to TRBJ1-3; 7 bases map to TRBD1. The length of the CDR3 is 16 residues. V dropped 2 bases and J dropped 1; count of bases not matched to a gene: 5. Germline lookup yields CDR1 MNHEY and CDR2 SVGAGI. The CDR3 DNA reads as TGTGCCAGCAGTTACCAGCCGGGACAGTCTGGAAACACCATATATTTT. It yields the protein CASSYQPGQSGNTIYF.

This sequence joins TRBV10-2 and TRBJ1-1; weak D call: TRBD1 (5 bases). The CDR3 has 14 amino acids. Trimming stripped 4 bases from V and 1 base from J, with 10 bases between. Germline V gene sequence: CDR1 WSHSY, CDR2 SAAADI. This CDR3 reads CASSAPGGNTEAFF. The CDR3 DNA is TGCGCCAGCAGTGCCCCCGGGGGGAACACTGAAGCTTTCTTT.

The rearrangement joins TRBV6-1 to TRBJ2-7; TRBD1 matches at 9 bases. Germline V gene lookup returns CDR1 MNHNS and CDR2 SASEGT. Trimming cost V 11 bases and J 5 bases; bases outside gene matches: 10. The CDR3 extends over 13 amino acids. CDR3 bases: TGTGCCCTCACCGGGACAGGGCTCCACGAGCAGTACTTC. Translating it yields CALTGTGLHEQYF.

V and J are TRBV25-1 and TRBJ1-3; D is unclear. V lost 3 bases, J lost 0 bases, and 6 bases lay in between. The CDR3 is made up of 14 amino acids. Germline V gives CDR1 MGHDK, CDR2 SYGVNS. The CDR3 nucleotides read TGTGCCAGCAGTGAGGGAAGCTCTGGAAACACCATATATTTT. Its translation: CASSEGSSGNTIYF.

This clone was recorded a few times. V usage is TRBV5-8 and J usage is TRBJ2-6; the match to TRBD1 covers 8 bases. The ends lost 3 bases at V and 0 bases at J; junction bases unmatched: 5. Per the germline V gene, CDR1 is SGHTS and CDR2 is YDEGEE. The CDR3 totals 17 residues. In nucleotides, the CDR3 is TGTGCCAGCAGCTACGGACAGGGTTACTCTGGGGCCAACGTCCTGACTTTC. This gives the protein CASSYGQGYSGANVLTF.

The V gene is TRBV2, the J gene TRBJ2-7, with D perhaps TRBD2 (6 bases). V gave up 7 bases and J gave up 7 bases, with 23 bases separating them. Germline V gene sequence: CDR1 SNHLY, CDR2 FYNNEI. The CDR3 length is 15 residues. CDR3 nucleotide sequence: TGTGCCAGCATTAAAGGGCGGGGCAGGGCTGGGGAGCAGTACTTC. Encoded protein: CASIKGRGRAGEQYF.

This sequence joins TRBV13 and TRBJ2-3, with 9 bases aligning to TRBD2. Losses at the gene ends were 2 bases for V and 5 bases for J; bases not matched to a gene: 11. The CDR3 length is 17 residues. CDR1 PRHDT and CDR2 FYEKMQ come from the germline V gene (reference sequence). As DNA, the CDR3 is TGTGCCAGCAGCTTATTTTCCGCGGGGGGGCCCATAGATACGCAGTATTTT. It codes for CASSLFSAGGPIDTQYF.

This clone occurred once. The chain carries TRBV4-1 and TRBJ1-4; D might be TRBD1 (5 bases). This CDR3 comprises 15 residues. V lost 3 bases and J 8 bases, leaving 16 bases between the germline ends. Germline CDR1 reads MGHRA; CDR2 reads YSYEKL. CDR3 region: CASSHSAGASEKLFF. CDR3 in DNA: TGCGCCAGCAGCCACTCCGCCGGGGCCTCCGAAAAACTGTTTTTT.

The chain uses TRBV11-3 and TRBJ2-7; no clear D gene. Germline CDR1 is SGHNT and CDR2 is YENEEA. CDR3 size: 13 residues. Deletions cut 5 bases from V and 7 bases from J, with 15 bases between. The CDR3, as DNA: TGTGCCAGCAGCCGCCGTTATGGGGTAGAGCAGTACTTC. Translation gives CASSRRYGVEQYF.

The CDR3 here is CASSLFGPERAFF. The DNA of the CDR3 is TGTGCCAGCAGTTTATTCGGTCCGGAAAGGGCTTTCTTT. J is TRBJ1-1 and V is TRBV28, with D uncertain. In germline, CDR1 is MDHEN, CDR2 SYDVKM. The V gene lost 1 base and the J gene lost 11 bases, with 14 bases spanning the gap. This CDR3 region has 13 residues.

In DNA, the CDR3 is TGTGCCAGTAGTATGGGGGGGATGAACAATGAGCAGTTCTTC. This sequence encodes CASSMGGMNNEQFF. The chain uses TRBV19 and TRBJ2-1, with TRBD2 matching 7 bases. The germline V gene has CDR1 LNHDA and CDR2 SQIVND (reference sequence). This CDR3 region has 14 residues. Losses at the gene ends were 3 bases for V and 5 bases for J; bases not matched to a gene: 4. The complete variable domain, with remaining parts taken from reference TRBV19 and TRBJ2-1, reads DGGITQSPKYLFRKEGQNVTLSCEQNLNHDAMYWYRQDPGQGLRLIYYSQIVNDFQKGDIAEGYSVSREKKESFPLTVTSAQKNPTAFYLCASSMGGMNNEQFFGPGTRLTVL.

The genes are TRBV10-1 and TRBJ2-2; maybe TRBD2 (5 bases). The germline V and J ends were trimmed by 3 bases and 5 bases, with 13 bases remaining between them. This CDR3 is built from 15 residues. Germline CDR1 is WNHNN and CDR2 is SYGVQD (reference sequence). The CDR3 reads CASSDRFRGTGELFF. CDR3 coding DNA: TGCGCCAGCAGTGATCGGTTCAGAGGGACCGGGGAGCTGTTTTTT.